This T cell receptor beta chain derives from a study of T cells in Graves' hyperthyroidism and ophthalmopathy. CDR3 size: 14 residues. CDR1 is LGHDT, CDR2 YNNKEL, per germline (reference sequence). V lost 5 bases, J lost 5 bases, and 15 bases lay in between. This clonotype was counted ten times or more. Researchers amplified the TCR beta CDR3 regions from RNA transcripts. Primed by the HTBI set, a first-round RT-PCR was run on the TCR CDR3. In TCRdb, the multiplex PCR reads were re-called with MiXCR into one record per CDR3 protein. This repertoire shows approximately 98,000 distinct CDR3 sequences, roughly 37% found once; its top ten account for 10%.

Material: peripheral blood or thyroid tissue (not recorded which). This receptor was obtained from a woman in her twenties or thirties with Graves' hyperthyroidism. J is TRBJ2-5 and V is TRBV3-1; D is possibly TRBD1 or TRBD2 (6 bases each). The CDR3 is CASSTLLGGETQYF. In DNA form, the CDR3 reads TGTGCCAGCAGCACCCTACTAGGGGGGGAGACCCAGTACTTC.